This T cell receptor (beta chain) is from a study of CD8 T cells in Susac syndrome. Background on the study: When blood was drawn, patients with Susac syndrome were on intravenous immunoglobulin alone, on corticosteroids, or therapy-naive.

The RNA input was about 0.5 to 1 ug, and it was reverse transcribed with random hexamers. TCRdb reprocessed the immunoSEQ multiplex PCR reads with MiXCR, giving one entry per CDR3 protein. The table includes around 130,000 distinct CDR3 sequences, around 94% detected once. This clonotype has just one count. The CDR3 has 13 amino acids. CD8+ and CD4+ blood T cells underwent TCR beta sequencing. This TCR derives from a human donor with Susac syndrome. This chain connects TRBV21-1 to TRBJ2-3. TRBV21-1 is tagged as a pseudogene. What was sequenced was CD8+ T cells from PBMCs. The CDR3 here is CASSKTHADTQYF. In DNA form, the CDR3 reads TGTGCCAGCAGCAAGACACACGCAGATACGCAGTATTTT.